The 32 T cell receptor beta chains below were found in one sample sequenced in a study of CD8+CD57+ T cells in acquired aplastic anemia. Profiling of TCR beta VDJ combinations and CDR3 sequences used genomic DNA as template. TCRdb analysed the reads with MiXCR anew, one entry per CDR3 protein. The sample shows 350,000 to 450,000 distinct CDR3 sequences, 55% to 75% of them seen only once. The sequenced sample was sorted CD4+, CD8+, or CD8+CD57+ T cells (not recorded which) from PBMCs. These receptors all stem from a human donor in good health, serving as a control.

The sample holds a few counts of this clonotype. The chain combines TRBV30 with TRBJ2-1; either TRBD1 or TRBD2 may supply D (5 bases each). The CDR3 spans 13 residues. The V end was cut by 4 bases, the J end by 8 bases, with 15 bases between. Germline V gives CDR1 GTSNPN, CDR2 SVGIG (reference sequence). The CDR3: CAWNIVRGHEQFF. CDR3 DNA sequence: TGTGCCTGGAACATTGTCCGGGGCCATGAGCAGTTCTTC.

This clonotype has at least ten counts. The CDR3 spells CASSVVDREVSGNTIYF. The DNA for the CDR3 is TGTGCCAGCAGCGTAGTTGACAGGGAGGTCTCTGGAAACACCATATATTTT. The rearrangement links TRBV9 to TRBJ1-3; 7 bases are a match to TRBD1. The J segment lost 0 bases and the V segment lost 0 bases, leaving 6 bases of the junction unmatched. Germline V gene sequence: CDR1 SGDLS, CDR2 YYNGEE. The CDR3 has 17 amino acids.

This clonotype showed up just once. As DNA, the CDR3 is TGTGCCAGCAGGCACCGAGGTGGCGCTACCAGGGAGCTGTTTTTT. Protein product: CASRHRGGATRELFF. This rearrangement joins TRBV7-8 to TRBJ2-2; D is unclear. The V gene's germline CDR1 is SGHVS and CDR2 FQNEAQ. This CDR3 spans 15 amino acids. Trimming took 6 bases from V and 9 from J, leaving 20 bases between them.

This clonotype was seen many times. V and J are TRBV19 and TRBJ1-5; D is unclear. Trimming took 2 bases from V and 5 from J, leaving 13 bases between them. CDR1 is LNHDA, CDR2 SQIVND, per germline (reference sequence). The CDR3 has 15 amino acids. As DNA, the CDR3 is TGTGCCAGTAGTATAAGCGGCCGGCCGGATCAGCCCCAGCATTTT. It codes for CASSISGRPDQPQHF. Combining the CDR3 with reference TRBV19 and TRBJ1-5 gives the whole variable domain DGGITQSPKYLFRKEGQNVTLSCEQNLNHDAMYWYRQDPGQGLRLIYYSQIVNDFQKGDIAEGYSVSREKKESFPLTVTSAQKNPTAFYLCASSISGRPDQPQHFGDGTRLSIL.

The chain recombines TRBV2 with TRBJ2-3; D might be TRBD1 or TRBD2, each matching 5 bases. Per germline, CDR1 SNHLY and CDR2 FYNNEI. This CDR3 is built from 14 residues. CDR3 in DNA: TGTGCTAGGCCTAGGGACGTTTACACAGATACGCAGTATTTT. Protein: CARPRDVYTDTQYF.

This clonotype was picked up one time. This chain links TRBV11-2 with TRBJ1-2, with D perhaps TRBD1 (5 bases). Per germline, CDR1 SGHAT and CDR2 FQNNGV. The CDR3 has 14 amino acids. V lost 5 bases and J 3 bases, leaving 13 bases between the germline ends. The CDR3 DNA is TGTGCCAGCAGCCCTTTGTGGGGACACTATGGCTACACCTTC. Its translation is CASSPLWGHYGYTF.

V is TRBV9 and J is TRBJ1-2; 7 bases are shared with TRBD1. The CDR3 extends over 19 amino acids. CDR1 is SGDLS, CDR2 YYNGEE, per germline. V was pared by 0 bases and J by 1 base, with 15 bases of the junction left unmatched. CDR3 nucleotide sequence: TGTGCCAGCAGCGTAGACTCGGCAGGTTGGGGGACAGTTAACTATGGCTACACCTTC. Translating gives CASSVDSAGWGTVNYGYTF. The full variable domain, with the rest looked up from reference TRBV9 and TRBJ1-2, is DSGVTQTPKHLITATGQRVTLRCSPRSGDLSVYWYQQSLDQGLQFLIQYYNGEERAKGNILERFSAQQFPDLHSELNLSSLELGDSALYFCASSVDSAGWGTVNYGYTFGSGTRLTVV.

Concerning this clonotype itself: An end of the junction does not agree with germline; a read error may underlie this. The chain couples TRBV7-7 to TRBJ2-3; D is uncertain. CDR3 length: 15 residues. The germline V gene has CDR1 SSHAT and CDR2 FNYEAQ (reference sequence). The CDR3: CASSLTGPPSDTQYF. The CDR3 coding sequence is TGTGCTAGCAGCTTAACGGGTCCTCCGTCGGATACGCAGTACTTT.

A few counts support this clonotype. The V call is TRBV10-3, the J call TRBJ1-6, with 10 bases fitting TRBD1. Germline values: CDR1 ENHRY, CDR2 SYGVKD. J was trimmed by 9 bases and V by 4 bases; bases with no gene match: 3. There are 14 residues in the CDR3. The CDR3 spells CAISGGQGGSPLHF. CDR3 in DNA: TGTGCCATCAGTGGTGGACAGGGGGGTTCACCCCTCCACTTT.

This clonotype was counted at least ten times. The chain recombines TRBV2 with TRBJ1-5; possibly TRBD1 for D (6 bases). CDR1 is SNHLY, CDR2 FYNNEI, per germline. V dropped 5 bases and J dropped 1 base, with 18 bases sitting between them. This CDR3 is built from 17 residues. DNA of the CDR3: TGTGCCAGCAGTTACAACAGGGATAGTACGAGCAATCAGCCCCAGCATTTT. As protein: CASSYNRDSTSNQPQHF. Full variable domain (outside the CDR3, taken from reference TRBV2 and TRBJ1-5): EPEVTQTPSHQVTQMGQEVILRCVPISNHLYFYWYRQILGQKVEFLVSFYNNEISEKSEIFDDQFSVERPDGSNFTLKIRSTKLEDSAMYFCASSYNRDSTSNQPQHFGDGTRLSIL.

This clonotype is a singleton in its sample. The chain couples TRBV20-1 to TRBJ2-1, with 12 bases that match TRBD2. This CDR3 is built from 17 residues. Trimming at V came to 4 bases and at J to 4 bases, leaving 11 bases not matched to a gene. Germline V lookup: CDR1 DFQATT, CDR2 SNEGSKA (reference sequence). CDR3 in DNA: TGCAGTGCTACCGACGAAACTAGCGGGGGGCCGTACAATGAGCAGTTCTTC. Protein: CSATDETSGGPYNEQFF.

CDR3 in DNA: TGTGCCACCCAGATGGAGACAGGGGCCAGGGAGACCCAGTACTTC. It specifies CATQMETGARETQYF. The chain carries TRBV10-3 and TRBJ2-5, with TRBD1 matching over 8 bases. Germline loops: CDR1 ENHRY, CDR2 SYGVKD. The length of the CDR3 is 15 residues. The J segment lost 5 bases and the V segment lost 10 bases, leaving 15 bases of the junction unmatched.

This clonotype was counted once. This chain links TRBV11-1 with TRBJ2-3, with 9 bases identical to TRBD2. Germline trimming cut 5 bases from V and 2 bases from J; bases unmatched to any gene: 11. Germline V gives CDR1 SGHAT, CDR2 FQDESV (reference sequence). The CDR3 has 17 residues. The CDR3 protein is CASSPAWAGGDTDTQYF. DNA for the CDR3: TGTGCCAGCAGCCCAGCATGGGCGGGGGGGGACACAGATACGCAGTATTTT.

This clonotype was observed a handful of times. This chain joins TRBV6-1 and TRBJ1-2, with D maybe TRBD1 (5 bases). In germline, CDR1 is MNHNS, CDR2 SASEGT. Trimming took 3 bases from V and 7 from J, leaving 12 bases between them. The CDR3 extends over 13 amino acids. CDR3 in DNA: TGTGCCAGCAGTGAGGCGGGGGGGACTGGCTACACCTTC. It codes for CASSEAGGTGYTF.

To note about this clonotype: Germline and junction disagree at one end, which may indicate a read error. The chain couples TRBV7-2 to TRBJ1-3; D gene unclear. CDR1 is SGHTA and CDR2 is FQGNSA in the germline V gene. The CDR3 covers 16 residues. The CDR3: CATSGKVPWNSTSIYF. CDR3 in DNA: TGTGCCACCAGCGGAAAGGTCCCCTGGAATAGTACTTCGATATATTTT. The whole variable domain, remainder taken from reference TRBV7-2 and TRBJ1-3, is GAGVSQSPSNKVTEKGKDVELRCDPISGHTALYWYRQSLGQGLEFLIYFQGNSAPDKSGLPSDRFSAERTGGSVSTLTIQRTQQEDSAVYLCATSGKVPWNSTSIYFGEGSWLTVV.

A note on this clonotype: A single base separates this from a much larger clone, so it may be a read error. This CDR3 reads CASSEVGATEALF. DNA of the CDR3: TGTGCCAGCAGTGAAGTGGGAGCCACTGAAGCTCTCTTT. The genes are TRBV6-1 and TRBJ1-1, with unresolved D. Germline V gives CDR1 MNHNS, CDR2 SASEGT. The CDR3 runs to 13 residues.

The rearrangement links TRBV15 to TRBJ1-6; TRBD1 aligns across 7 bases. Germline-derived CDR1 and CDR2 are LNHNV and YYDKDF (reference sequence). The V segment lost 5 bases and the J segment 13 bases; nucleotides outside the gene matches: 11. The CDR3 sequence is 14 residues long. CDR3 protein: CATSCRTGEEPLHF. The CDR3 bases are TGTGCCACCAGCTGCCGAACAGGGGAGGAGCCCCTCCACTTT. Full variable domain (missing parts from reference TRBV15 and TRBJ1-6): DAMVIQNPRYQVTQFGKPVTLSCSQTLNHNVMYWYQQKSSQAPKLLFHYYDKDFNNEADTPDNFQSRRPNTSFCFLDIRSPGLGDTAMYLCATSCRTGEEPLHFGNGTRLTVT.

The J gene is TRBJ2-3, the V gene TRBV7-2; 7 bases are a match to TRBD1. V trimming: 7 bases; J trimming: 2 bases; junction bases outside the gene matches: 12. The CDR3 consists of 16 residues. Germline V gene sequence: CDR1 SGHTA, CDR2 FQGNSA. The CDR3 nucleotides read TGTGCCAGCACCGGGCCCCGGGACAGTTACACAGATACGCAGTATTTT. Translated, it gives CASTGPRDSYTDTQYF.

This clonotype was seen ten or more times. The chain is built from TRBV27 and TRBJ1-1; weak D call: TRBD1 (5 bases). V was shortened by 7 bases and J by 0 bases, with 15 bases between the two germline ends. The CDR3 has 15 amino acids. Germline V CDR1 and CDR2: MNHEY, SMNVEV (reference sequence). CDR3 nucleotides: TGTGCCAGCAAGCAAAGCAGGGACTTGAACACTGAAGCTTTCTTT. Translation: CASKQSRDLNTEAFF.

This clonotype was recorded only once. Relative to the germline gene, one junction end is altered; a read error may explain this. The chain links TRBV7-2 to TRBJ1-1; TRBD1 matches at 9 bases. Germline values: CDR1 SGHTA, CDR2 FQGNSA. There are 14 residues in the CDR3. The CDR3 sequence is CASSPGQGRNEQYF. CDR3 bases: TGTGCCAGCAGCCCAGGACAGGGGCGCAACGAACAGTACTTT.

As regards this clonotype: An end of the junction differs from the germline gene, which may be a read error. This rearrangement joins TRBV20-1 to TRBJ2-3, with D uncertain. Germline V CDR1 and CDR2: DFQATT, SNEGSKA (reference sequence). CDR3 length: 14 residues. The CDR3 here is CSATAGKVTDTQCF. In nucleotides, the CDR3 is TGCAGTGCAACTGCAGGAAAAGTCACAGATACGCAGTGTTTT.

The chain employs TRBV7-8 and TRBJ2-6; D is unclear. Germline CDR1 is SGHVS and CDR2 is FQNEAQ. CDR3 length: 19 residues. Trimming cost V 3 bases and J 0 bases, with 18 bases left between them. The CDR3 nucleotides are TGTGCCAGCAGCTTGTTTCGACCCGGGCTGTGCTCTGGGGCCAACGTCCTGACTTTC. Translating it yields CASSLFRPGLCSGANVLTF.

This clonotype occurred a few times. The gene calls are TRBV19 and TRBJ1-2, with 7 bases that match TRBD1. Germline V gene lookup returns CDR1 LNHDA and CDR2 SQIVND (reference sequence). The junction had 6 bases not matched to a gene; V was cut back by 8 bases and J by 0 bases. The CDR3 runs 14 residues. The chain's CDR3 is CASRDSQSNYGYTF. CDR3 DNA sequence: TGTGCCAGTCGGGACAGCCAATCTAACTATGGCTACACCTTC.

V and J are TRBV9 and TRBJ1-6; 7 bases map to TRBD1. Per the germline V gene, CDR1 is SGDLS and CDR2 is YYNGEE. This CDR3 has 15 residues. V gave up 3 bases and J gave up 17 bases; unmatched junction bases: 17. The CDR3 reads CASSATGGGGYNVHF. The CDR3 nucleotides read TGTGCCAGCAGCGCCACGGGGGGAGGGGGCTACAATGTCCACTTT.

Of note for this clonotype: A much larger clone lies a single base off, so this may be a read error. The rearrangement links TRBV12-3 or TRBV12-4 to TRBJ1-2; D perhaps matches TRBD1 (6 bases). The CDR3 covers 11 residues. CDR3 sequence (DNA): TGTGCCAGCAGTGCAGAAATCCAGGGGCAATTC. Protein product: CASSAEIQGQF.

This clonotype has at least ten counts. The chain employs TRBV7-2 and TRBJ2-3; D perhaps matches TRBD1 (5 bases). There are 15 residues in the CDR3. Trimming stripped 2 bases from V and 2 bases from J, with 11 bases between. Germline assignment: CDR1 SGHTA and CDR2 FQGNSA. CDR3 in DNA: TGTGCCAGCAGCTTACAAGCAGGGTTCACAGATACGCAGTATTTT. This sequence encodes CASSLQAGFTDTQYF.

The CDR3 DNA follows: TGTGCCAGCAGCTTCTTGATAGTGGGCTACAATGAGCAGTTCTTC. Protein product: CASSFLIVGYNEQFF. The V gene is TRBV7-8, the J gene TRBJ2-1; D is unresolved. The CDR3 runs 15 residues. The germline CDR1 and CDR2 sequences are SGHVS and FQNEAQ. Trimming removed 3 bases from V and 3 bases from J, with 12 bases in between. The whole variable domain, filled in from reference TRBV7-8 and TRBJ2-1, reads GAGVSQSPRYKVAKRGQDVALRCDPISGHVSLFWYQQALGQGPEFLTYFQNEAQLDKSGLPSDRFFAERPEGSVSTLKIQRTQQEDSAVYLCASSFLIVGYNEQFFGPGTRLTVL.

This chain uses TRBV5-1 with TRBJ1-5; D may be TRBD1 (5 bases). The CDR3 loop spans 14 amino acids. Trimming pared 4 bases from V and 9 bases from J, leaving 17 bases between. CDR1 and CDR2 (germline): SGHRS, YFSETQ. CDR3 protein: CASSVEGKTPPQHF. The CDR3 bases are TGCGCCAGCAGCGTAGAGGGGAAAACTCCGCCCCAGCATTTT.

The J gene is TRBJ2-7, the V gene TRBV7-2; D possibly uses TRBD1 or TRBD2 (5 bases each). The CDR3 loop spans 15 amino acids. Per germline, CDR1 SGHTA and CDR2 FQGNSA. Between the trimmed V and J ends, which lost 3 bases and 2 bases, there was a span of 14 bases. Here the CDR3 DNA reads TGTGCCAGCAGCTTCCCCAGGGAGAGACCCTACGAGCAGTACTTC. It yields the protein CASSFPRERPYEQYF.

The J gene is TRBJ1-2, the V gene TRBV29-1; possibly TRBD1 for D (6 bases). The germline V gene has CDR1 SQVTM and CDR2 ANQGSEA. The CDR3 sequence is 14 residues long. CDR3 coding DNA: TGCAGTGCTAGAGAGCTACGCAGGGGCTACAGCTACACCTTC. Protein: CSARELRRGYSYTF.

This clonotype was picked up one time. The junction does not match germline at one end; this may be a read error. This chain connects TRBV10-3 to TRBJ1-1; tentative D call: TRBD1 (5 bases). Germline CDR1 ENHRY, CDR2 SYGVKD. The CDR3 runs 13 residues. The CDR3 DNA reads as TGCCCCATCTGTGGGGGGGGGAACACTGAAGCTTTCTTT. Its translation is CPICGGGNTEAFF.

This clonotype has only one observation. The chain has TRBV20-1 and TRBJ1-2, with 7 positions matching TRBD1. The length of the CDR3 is 14 residues. The junction had 13 bases not matched to a gene; V was cut back by 6 bases and J by 6 bases. Germline V gene sequence: CDR1 DFQATT, CDR2 SNEGSKA (reference sequence). CDR3 in DNA: TGCAGTGCAAAAGGGGGCAGCGGTAGTAATGGCTACACCTTC. Translation: CSAKGGSGSNGYTF.